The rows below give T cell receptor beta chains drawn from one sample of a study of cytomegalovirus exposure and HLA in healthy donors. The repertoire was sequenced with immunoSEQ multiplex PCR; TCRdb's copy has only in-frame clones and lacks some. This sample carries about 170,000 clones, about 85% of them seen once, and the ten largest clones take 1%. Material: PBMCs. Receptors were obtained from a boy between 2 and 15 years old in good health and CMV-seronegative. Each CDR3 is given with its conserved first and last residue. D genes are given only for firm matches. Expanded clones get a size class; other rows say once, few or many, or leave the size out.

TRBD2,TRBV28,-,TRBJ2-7,TGTGCCAGCAGGACCGGACTAGCGGGTTACGAGCAGTACTTC,CASRTGLAGYEQYF
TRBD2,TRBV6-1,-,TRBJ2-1,TGTGCCAGCAGTGAACCGGGGGGGGGTTACAATGAGCAGTTCTTC,CASSEPGGGYNEQFF
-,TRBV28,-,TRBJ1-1,TGTGCCAGCAGTTTTCCCCTACAGGGCTTGGAAACTGAAGCTTTCTTT,CASSFPLQGLETEAFF
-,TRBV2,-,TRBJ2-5,TGTGCCAGCAGCACACAGGATTACCAAGAGACCCAGTACTTC,CASSTQDYQETQYF
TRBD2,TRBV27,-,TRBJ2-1,TGTGCCAGCAGCCCAACCTGGGGCGGGAGGGTGGGAAACATTGAGCAGTTCTTC,CASSPTWGGRVGNIEQFF
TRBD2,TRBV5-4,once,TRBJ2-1,TGTGCCAGCAGCTTGATCGGGGGGGGTTCCTACAATGAGCAGTTCTTC,CASSLIGGGSYNEQFF
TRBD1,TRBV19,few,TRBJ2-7,TGTGCCAGTAGCCCTCCCGGCGCCGGGACAGGGTCATACGAGCAGTACTTC,CASSPPGAGTGSYEQYF
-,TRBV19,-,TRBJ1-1,TGTGCCAGTAGTCACAGCTATGAAGCTTTCTTT,CASSHSYEAFF
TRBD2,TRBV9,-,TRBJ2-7,TGTGCCAGCAGCGTAGGGGGATCGACTAGCGGGCCGTCCTACGAGCAGTACTTC,CASSVGGSTSGPSYEQYF
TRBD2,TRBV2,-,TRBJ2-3,TGTGCCAGCAGTGATGTGAGACTAGCGGGGTATACGCAGTATTTT,CASSDVRLAGYTQYF
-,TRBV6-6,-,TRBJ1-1,TGTGCCAGCAGCTACCGGACAGTGAACACTGAAGCTTTCTTT,CASSYRTVNTEAFF
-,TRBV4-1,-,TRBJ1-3,TGCGCCAGCAGCCAAGCGACCACTACTGGAAACACCATATATTTT,CASSQATTTGNTIYF
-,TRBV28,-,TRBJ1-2,TGTGCCAGCACCCCCAGGGGCGCTGGTGGCTACACCTTC,CASTPRGAGGYTF
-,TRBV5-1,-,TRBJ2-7,TGCGCCAGCAGCTTGACAGCTAATTACTACGAGCAGTACTTC,CASSLTANYYEQYF
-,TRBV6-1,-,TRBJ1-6,TGTGCCAGCAGTGAAACGGTTCCGAGAGAGTCACCCCTCCACTTT,CASSETVPRESPLHF
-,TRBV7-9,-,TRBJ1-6,TGTGCCAGCAGCTTAGACGACACTTCAGGTTCACCCCTCCACTTT,CASSLDDTSGSPLHF
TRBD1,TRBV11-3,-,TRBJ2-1,TGTGCCAGCAGCTTAGGGACAGGGGGTTATGAGCAGTTCTTC,CASSLGTGGYEQFF
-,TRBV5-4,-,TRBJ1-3,TGTGCCAGCAGCCCCGCACCGGGGGACACCATATATTTT,CASSPAPGDTIYF
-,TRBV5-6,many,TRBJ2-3,TGTGCCAGCAGATCAATTACAGGGCTCCCAGATACGCAGTATTTT,CASRSITGLPDTQYF
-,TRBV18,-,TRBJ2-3,TGTGCCAGCTCACCCGATGGAGACACAGATACGCAGTATTTT,CASSPDGDTDTQYF
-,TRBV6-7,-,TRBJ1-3,TGTGCCAGCAGTTCTCCGGGGAGGATATACGGAAACACCATATATTTT,CASSSPGRIYGNTIYF
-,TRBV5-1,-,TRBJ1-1,TGCGCCAGCAGCTTTTTCCGGGGGGACACTGAAGCTTTCTTT,CASSFFRGDTEAFF
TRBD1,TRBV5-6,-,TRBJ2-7,TGTGCCAGCAGCCCGGACAGGGACTACGAGCAGTACTTC,CASSPDRDYEQYF
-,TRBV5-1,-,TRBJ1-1,TGCGCCAGCAGCGTGGACACAAACACTGAAGCTTTCTTT,CASSVDTNTEAFF
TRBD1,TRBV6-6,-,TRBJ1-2,TGTGCCAGCACGCAGGGGGCATATAGGGATGAGGGCTACACCTTC,CASTQGAYRDEGYTF
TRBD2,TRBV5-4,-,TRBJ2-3,TGTGCCAGCGGGAGCGGGGGCGGCACAGATACGCAGTATTTT,CASGSGGGTDTQYF
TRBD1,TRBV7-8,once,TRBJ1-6,TGTGCCAGCAGCTACGAGACAGGGGGCTATAATTCACCCCTCCACTTT,CASSYETGGYNSPLHF
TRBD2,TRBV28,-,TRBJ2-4,TGTGCCAGCAGTTTAAGGTGGGGGGGGTCGGAGACCAAAAACATTCAGTACTTC,CASSLRWGGSETKNIQYF